The entry below describes one TCR beta chain. The antigen is undetermined. Primers: 60 Vbeta forward and 13 Jbeta reverse. Generated by immunoSEQ multiplex PCR, the TCRdb table keeps only in-frame clones and is missing some. The data contain roughly 100,000 clones, over 75% of them seen just once; the ten biggest clones take up more than 3%. CDR3 length equals 12 residues. The germline V gene has CDR1 PRHDT and CDR2 FYEKMQ (reference sequence). Trimming cost V 1 base and J 7 bases, with 5 bases left between them. The sample belongs to a study of cytomegalovirus exposure and HLA in healthy donors. Points from the study as a whole: 164 TCR beta chains were listed as cytomegalovirus-associated. When a later analysis compared HLA-associated TCR beta chains with equally common others, the HLA-associated chains turned out to be more clonally expanded and to have lower generation probabilities.

Sequenced: PBMCs. The gene calls are TRBV13 and TRBJ2-1; no clear D. This TCR came from a female donor in good health and CMV-seropositive. The CDR3 loop reads CASSLVLNEQFF. The CDR3 DNA is TGTGCCAGCAGCTTAGTGCTAAATGAGCAGTTCTTC.